The 32 T cell receptor beta chains reported below all come from one sample, sequenced in a study of response to subunit inactivated influenza vaccine. TCRdb called the RT-PCR reads again in MiXCR, with one record for every CDR3 protein. This table holds 530,000 or so distinct CDR3 sequences, 12% to 15% found once. This material consisted of PBMCs from blood, taken about 11 days after vaccination. The receptors were sampled from a man between 45 and 60 years old who received an inactivated influenza vaccine.

This clonotype was found many times. The chain is built from TRBV12-3 or TRBV12-4 and TRBJ1-5, with D uncertain. V was pared by 5 bases and J by 2 bases, with 7 bases between. This CDR3 spans 13 amino acids. This CDR3 reads CASSVVGNQPQHF. In DNA, the CDR3 is TGTGCCAGCAGTGTCGTGGGCAATCAGCCCCAGCATTTT.

The chain employs TRBV4-1 and TRBJ1-1, with 7 bases matching TRBD1. After removal of 8 bases from V and 4 bases from J, the junction contained 13 bases not matched to a gene. The CDR3 contains 15 residues. CDR1 is MGHRA and CDR2 is YSYEKL in the germline V gene. The CDR3 loop reads CASGQTGTASTEAFF. Written as DNA, the CDR3 is TGCGCCAGCGGGCAAACCGGGACAGCGAGCACTGAAGCTTTCTTT.

This clonotype was seen more than once but under ten times. V gene TRBV29-1 combines with J gene TRBJ2-2, with 11 bases fitting TRBD2. Losses at the gene ends were 4 bases for V and 4 bases for J; bases not matched to a gene: 8. Looked up from germline, CDR1 is SQVTM and CDR2 is ANQGSEA. The CDR3 totals 16 residues. CDR3 sequence: CSVAFSSGGSTGELFF. The CDR3 bases are TGCAGCGTTGCCTTTTCTAGCGGGGGGAGCACCGGGGAGCTGTTTTTT.

This clonotype was seen many times. V and J are TRBV6-2 or TRBV6-3 and TRBJ2-3; maybe TRBD2 (6 bases). Germline V gene data show CDR1 as MNHEY and CDR2 as SVGEGT. The CDR3 is made up of 17 amino acids. Deletions cut 0 bases from V and 2 bases from J, with 15 bases between. CDR3 bases: TGTGCCAGCAGTTACTCGAGACGCGGGGCGTACACAGATACGCAGTATTTT. Translating it yields CASSYSRRGAYTDTQYF.

About this clonotype itself: Its ends do not fully match the called genes, so a read error is possible. The rearrangement uses TRBV5-1 and TRBJ1-1; TRBD1 might be the D (5 bases). Germline V gene sequence: CDR1 SGHRS, CDR2 YFSETQ. The CDR3 has 13 residues. CDR3 protein: CASSLVAGPDAFF. CDR3 coding DNA: TGCGCCAGCAGCTTGGTGGCAGGGCCTGACGCTTTCTTT.

The table lists this clonotype with a few counts. This sequence joins TRBV11-2 and TRBJ2-3, with no clear D. The CDR3 is 16 residues long. V lost 0 bases to trimming and J lost 1 base, with 11 bases between them. Germline V CDR1 and CDR2: SGHAT, FQNNGV. CDR3 sequence reads: CASSLDFGQGTDTQYF. The DNA of the CDR3 is TGTGCCAGCAGCTTAGATTTTGGGCAGGGCACAGATACGCAGTATTTT.

This clonotype occurred a few times. The rearrangement joins TRBV20-1 to TRBJ1-5, with 10 bases aligning to TRBD1. The CDR3 runs 17 residues. J was trimmed by 7 bases and V by 0 bases; bases with no gene match: 12. Germline V lookup: CDR1 DFQATT, CDR2 SNEGSKA (reference sequence). CDR3 protein: CSARDVEGQGSRQPQHF. The CDR3 DNA follows: TGCAGTGCTAGAGACGTAGAGGGACAGGGGTCGAGGCAGCCCCAGCATTTT.

The chain has TRBV19 and TRBJ2-1; D is unresolved. Germline V gives CDR1 LNHDA, CDR2 SQIVND (reference sequence). This CDR3 has 13 amino acids. V was clipped by 7 bases and J by 4 bases, with 11 bases between them. CDR3 in DNA: TGTGCCAGTAAAGTAGATCCTTACAATGAGCAGTTCTTC. It is translated as CASKVDPYNEQFF.

This clonotype came up a few times. The V gene is TRBV18, the J gene TRBJ1-6; 10 nucleotides line up with TRBD1. Germline loops: CDR1 KGHSH, CDR2 LQKENI. With V trimmed by 6 bases and J by 7 bases, 3 bases remained unmatched. The CDR3 sequence is 14 residues long. CDR3 amino acids: CASSGQGTNSPLHF. The CDR3 DNA sequence: TGTGCCAGCTCGGGACAGGGGACCAATTCACCCCTCCACTTT.

This clonotype has just a few counts. The chain has TRBV11-2 and TRBJ2-7, with D possibly TRBD2 on 7 matching bases. The CDR3 has 14 amino acids. Trimming cost V 5 bases and J 4 bases, with 15 bases left between them. Germline lookup yields CDR1 SGHAT and CDR2 FQNNGV. CDR3 bases: TGTGCCAGCAGCCCCTCCGGGGGGCGTTACGAGCAGTACTTC. It is translated as CASSPSGGRYEQYF.

In this sample, this clonotype turned up a few times. The chain recombines TRBV9 with TRBJ2-1; no clear D. The CDR3 sequence is 16 residues long. V was cut by 2 bases and J by 2 bases, with 14 bases left in between. Germline CDR1 and CDR2: SGDLS and YYNGEE. In DNA form, the CDR3 reads TGTGCCAGCAGCGTTAAGTCCTCGGGCCCCTACAATGAGCAGTTCTTC. Translating gives CASSVKSSGPYNEQFF.

The V gene is TRBV24-1, the J gene TRBJ2-3; no reliable D call. CDR3 length: 12 residues. The germline CDR1 and CDR2 sequences are KGHDR and SFDVKD. V lost 5 bases and J lost 2, with 4 bases in between. CDR3 residues: CATSGDTDTQYF. Written as DNA, the CDR3 is TGTGCCACCAGTGGTGACACAGATACGCAGTATTTT.

This clonotype came up a few times. CDR3 protein: CSATIPGQGINEQYF. The CDR3 nucleotides read TGCAGTGCTACAATCCCGGGACAGGGGATCAACGAGCAGTACTTC. V gene TRBV20-1 combines with J gene TRBJ2-7, with 10 bases fitting TRBD1. Germline V gene lookup returns CDR1 DFQATT and CDR2 SNEGSKA (reference sequence). CDR3 length: 15 amino acids. After removal of 4 bases from V and 5 bases from J, the junction contained 11 bases not matched to a gene.

This clonotype was recorded a few times. The J gene is TRBJ2-7, the V gene TRBV28; TRBD2 is a possible D gene (5 bases). V lost 2 bases and J 2 bases, leaving 19 bases between the germline ends. There are 17 residues in the CDR3. CDR1 is MDHEN and CDR2 is SYDVKM in the germline V gene. This CDR3 reads CASSLREPNSRTYEQYF. CDR3 in DNA: TGTGCCAGCAGTTTAAGGGAGCCGAACTCCCGCACCTACGAGCAGTACTTC.

The chain combines TRBV5-1 with TRBJ2-7, with 9 bases aligning to TRBD2. The V gene's germline CDR1 is SGHRS and CDR2 YFSETQ. Trimming cost V 0 bases and J 2 bases; bases outside gene matches: 3. The CDR3 contains 15 residues. The CDR3 DNA is TGCGCCAGCAGCTTGGCCGCGGGGGGGACCTACGAGCAGTACTTC. Translated: CASSLAAGGTYEQYF.

The chain couples TRBV12-3 or TRBV12-4 to TRBJ2-7; 14 bases fit TRBD2. The V segment lost 6 bases and the J segment 4 bases; nucleotides outside the gene matches: 5. This CDR3 comprises 15 residues. DNA of the CDR3: TGTGCCAGCAGCACGCGGACTAGCGGGGGGTACGAGCAGTACTTC. Amino acid sequence: CASSTRTSGGYEQYF.

This clonotype was counted a single time. The chain employs TRBV7-6 and TRBJ2-7; D gene uncertain. The CDR3 totals 12 residues. The V end was cut by 5 bases, the J end by 6 bases, with 11 bases between. Per the germline V gene, CDR1 is SGHVS and CDR2 is FNYEAQ. The CDR3 DNA reads as TGTGCCAGCAGCCACGCTCGGAGCGAGCAGTACTTC. It translates to CASSHARSEQYF.

The rearrangement joins TRBV20-1 to TRBJ2-5, with 8 bases identical to TRBD2. The CDR3 runs 12 residues. Germline lookup yields CDR1 DFQATT and CDR2 SNEGSKA (reference sequence). Trimming took 4 bases from V and 5 from J; bases not matched to a gene: 3. CDR3 amino acids: CSATGGLETQYF. CDR3 nucleotide sequence: TGCAGTGCTACGGGAGGGCTGGAGACCCAGTACTTC.

The chain couples TRBV2 to TRBJ2-5; D unresolved. The V end lost 9 bases, the J end lost 5 bases, and 16 bases lay between the germline ends. Germline-derived CDR1 and CDR2 are SNHLY and FYNNEI. The CDR3 runs 13 residues. Written as DNA, the CDR3 is TGTGCCAGATGGGGTGGGGTATCGGAGACCCAGTACTTC. This encodes CARWGGVSETQYF.

This clonotype has more than one count but fewer than ten. The J gene is TRBJ1-6, the V gene TRBV12-3 or TRBV12-4; a possible D gene is TRBD1 (6 bases). This CDR3 spans 15 amino acids. Deletions cut 5 bases from V and 3 bases from J, with 11 bases between. The CDR3 spells CASSLRGNYNSPLHF. CDR3 DNA sequence: TGTGCCAGCAGTCTGAGGGGGAACTATAATTCACCCCTCCACTTT.

The CDR3 sequence: CASSQGRGGYYEQYF. Written as DNA, the CDR3 is TGTGCCAGCAGCCAAGGTCGGGGAGGGTACTACGAGCAGTACTTC. V gene TRBV3-1 combines with J gene TRBJ2-7; 7 bases align to TRBD2. Germline V CDR1 and CDR2: LGHDT, YNNKEL (reference sequence). Trimming cost V 1 base and J 3 bases; bases outside gene matches: 6. The CDR3 is 15 amino acids.

The chain combines TRBV14 with TRBJ2-3; D is perhaps TRBD1 (6 bases). The CDR3 spans 14 residues. Germline values: CDR1 SGHDN, CDR2 FVKESK. Trimming removed 5 bases from V and 7 bases from J, with 16 bases in between. In DNA form, the CDR3 reads TGTGCCAGCAGCTCCCCGGGGACACCCCATACGCAGTATTTT. This gives the protein CASSSPGTPHTQYF.

This clonotype was counted at least ten times. The chain carries TRBV29-1 and TRBJ2-1; 10 nucleotides align to TRBD2. The V and J ends lost 1 base and 5 bases, in that order; junction bases with no gene match: 5. Germline values: CDR1 SQVTM, CDR2 ANQGSEA. The CDR3 sequence is 15 residues long. The CDR3, as DNA: TGCAGCGTTGAAGCCCTAGCGGGAGTGGACAATGAGCAGTTCTTC. Translation: CSVEALAGVDNEQFF.

This clonotype appeared a few times. This chain joins TRBV6-1 and TRBJ2-7; 7 bases map to TRBD1. The CDR3 spans 14 residues. V dropped 7 bases and J dropped 0; count of bases not matched to a gene: 6. Germline V gene lookup returns CDR1 MNHNS and CDR2 SASEGT. The CDR3 nucleotides are TGTGCCAGCACCAGGACAGGAAGCTCCTACGAGCAGTACTTC. This encodes CASTRTGSSYEQYF.

This clonotype has only a few counts. The chain recombines TRBV4-3 with TRBJ2-7, with 10 bases aligning to TRBD1. Germline lookup yields CDR1 LGHNA and CDR2 YSLEER. This CDR3 region has 16 residues. The V segment lost 0 bases and the J segment 3 bases; nucleotides outside the gene matches: 5. The CDR3 loop reads CASSQEPGQGNYEQYF. In DNA form, the CDR3 reads TGCGCCAGCAGCCAAGAACCGGGACAGGGGAACTACGAGCAGTACTTC.

The chain couples TRBV11-2 to TRBJ1-5; tentative D call: TRBD1 (5 bases). There are 16 residues in the CDR3. CDR1 SGHAT and CDR2 FQNNGV come from the germline V gene. The V end was cut by 4 bases, the J end by 2 bases, with 15 bases between. The CDR3 coding sequence is TGTGCCAGCAGCTCCGGGGGGAGGGAGGGCAATCAGCCCCAGCATTTT. It specifies CASSSGGREGNQPQHF.

The genes are TRBV20-1 and TRBJ2-3; 15 bases fit TRBD2. The CDR3 spans 16 residues. Germline CDR1 is DFQATT and CDR2 is SNEGSKA (reference sequence). V trimming: 5 bases; J trimming: 1 base; junction bases outside the gene matches: 4. This chain's CDR3 is CSALGLAGGRTDTQYF. CDR3 sequence (DNA): TGCAGTGCTCTCGGACTAGCGGGAGGGCGCACAGATACGCAGTATTTT.

This clonotype was picked up a small number of times. CDR3 sequence reads: CASSLNREQFF. The CDR3 bases are TGTGCCAGCAGTTTAAACAGGGAGCAGTTCTTC. This chain joins TRBV28 and TRBJ2-1; maybe TRBD1 (5 bases). CDR3 length: 11 residues. V was trimmed by 2 bases and J by 10 bases, leaving 6 bases between them. In germline, CDR1 is MDHEN, CDR2 SYDVKM.

The chain employs TRBV4-1 and TRBJ2-3; perhaps TRBD1 as D (6 bases). The V and J ends lost 0 bases and 0 bases respectively, with 25 bases between them. Germline CDR1 MGHRA, CDR2 YSYEKL. The CDR3 consists of 21 residues. CDR3 DNA sequence: TGCGCCAGCAGCCAAGATTTTACAGGGAGAGGGGACGAGACTAGCACAGATACGCAGTATTTT. It yields the protein CASSQDFTGRGDETSTDTQYF.

The chain is built from TRBV7-2 and TRBJ2-1; 12 bases map to TRBD2. CDR1 and CDR2 from the germline V gene are SGHTA and FQGNSA. The CDR3 has 15 amino acids. With 4 bases clipped from V and 6 bases from J, the junction kept 4 bases outside the gene matches. The CDR3 coding sequence is TGTGCCAGCAGCTGGGGGGGACTAGCGGGCAATGAGCAGTTCTTC. Amino acid sequence: CASSWGGLAGNEQFF.

J is TRBJ2-5 and V is TRBV10-3; 7 bases are a match to TRBD1. CDR3 size: 13 residues. Germline loops: CDR1 ENHRY, CDR2 SYGVKD. V lost 6 bases to trimming and J lost 2 bases; unmatched junction nucleotides: 3. CDR3 amino acids: CAISWGQQETQYF. The CDR3 bases are TGTGCCATCAGCTGGGGACAGCAAGAGACCCAGTACTTC.

The chain links TRBV18 to TRBJ1-2; possible D gene TRBD1, 6 bases. The CDR3 covers 14 residues. V was pared by 6 bases and J by 6 bases, with 17 bases between. Germline CDR1 KGHSH, CDR2 LQKENI. The CDR3 is CASSLATGSDGYTF. The CDR3 bases are TGTGCCAGCTCTCTCGCTACAGGGTCGGATGGCTACACCTTC.